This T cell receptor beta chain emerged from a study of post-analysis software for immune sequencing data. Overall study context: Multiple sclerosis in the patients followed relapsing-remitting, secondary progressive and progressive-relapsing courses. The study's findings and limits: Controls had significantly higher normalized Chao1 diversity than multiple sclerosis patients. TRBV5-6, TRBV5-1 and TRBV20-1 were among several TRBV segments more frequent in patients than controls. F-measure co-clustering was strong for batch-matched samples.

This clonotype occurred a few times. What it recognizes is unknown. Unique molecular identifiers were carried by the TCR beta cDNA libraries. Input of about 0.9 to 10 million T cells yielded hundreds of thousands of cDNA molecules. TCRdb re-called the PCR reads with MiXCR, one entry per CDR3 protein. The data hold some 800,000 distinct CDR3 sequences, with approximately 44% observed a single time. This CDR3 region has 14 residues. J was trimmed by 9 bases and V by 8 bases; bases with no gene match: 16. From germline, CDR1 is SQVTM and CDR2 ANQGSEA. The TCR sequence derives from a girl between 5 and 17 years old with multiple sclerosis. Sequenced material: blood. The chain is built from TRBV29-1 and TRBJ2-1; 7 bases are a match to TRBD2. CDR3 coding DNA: TGCAGCACCCCTGGGGGGGTTATGCGATTTGAGCAGTTCTTC. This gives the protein CSTPGGVMRFEQFF.